Following are 20 T cell receptor beta chains from one sample sequenced in a study of Graves' ophthalmopathy and Graves' hyperthyroidism. Transcripts of RNA were the source for amplifying TCR beta CDR3 regions. RT-PCR with HTBI primers came first, then second-round multiplex PCR. MiXCR, run by TCRdb on the multiplex PCR reads, gives a single entry per CDR3 protein. The sample includes 170,000 or so distinct CDR3 sequences, less than 45% of them seen just once. Source material: peripheral blood. The receptors here all came from a woman between 40 and 55 years old with Graves' ophthalmopathy.

The chain carries TRBV10-3 and TRBJ2-7, with D possibly being TRBD2 (6 bases). V was cut by 1 base and J by 4 bases, with 17 bases left in between. The CDR3 runs to 16 residues. The germline CDR1 and CDR2 sequences are ENHRY and SYGVKD. The CDR3 nucleotides are TGTGCCATCAGTGAGTTGGATCAGACTAGATGGTACGAGCAGTACTTC. Translated: CAISELDQTRWYEQYF.

Many counts were recorded for this clonotype. This chain connects TRBV6-1 to TRBJ1-5; maybe TRBD1 (6 bases). The germline V gene has CDR1 MNHNS and CDR2 SASEGT. CDR3 size: 16 residues. Trimming removed 4 bases at V and 1 base at J, with 14 bases between. This CDR3 reads CASSVTGTVSNQPQHF. CDR3 in DNA: TGTGCCAGCAGTGTAACAGGGACCGTAAGCAATCAGCCCCAGCATTTT.

This clonotype has only one observation. The V call is TRBV12-3 or TRBV12-4, the J call TRBJ1-6; D gene ambiguous. CDR3 size: 12 residues. The ends were cut back, 7 bases at V and 12 bases at J, with 13 bases in the middle. DNA for the CDR3: TGTGCCAGCACAACGGGTCAAATACCCCTCCACTTT. This sequence encodes CASTTGQIPLHF.

This clonotype has at least ten counts. The chain employs TRBV28 and TRBJ2-7; 7 bases agree with TRBD1. Germline V lookup: CDR1 MDHEN, CDR2 SYDVKM. V shed 1 base and J 6 bases; nucleotides not matched to a gene: 9. The CDR3 loop spans 15 amino acids. The CDR3 DNA is TGTGCCAGCAGTTTATCCGGACAGGATTGGCTCGAGCAGTACTTC. It translates to CASSLSGQDWLEQYF.

Ten or more counts support this clonotype. The rearrangement joins TRBV5-1 to TRBJ1-2, with 8 nucleotides matching TRBD1. V lost 3 bases to trimming and J lost 2 bases; unmatched junction nucleotides: 9. Germline loops: CDR1 SGHRS, CDR2 YFSETQ. The CDR3 runs 16 residues. In DNA form, the CDR3 reads TGCGCCAGCAGCTCCAATCCGGGACAGGAAAACTATGGCTACACCTTC. The encoded protein is CASSSNPGQENYGYTF.

This clonotype was counted many times. The genes are TRBV7-2 and TRBJ2-7, with D possibly being TRBD1 (6 bases). Germline values: CDR1 SGHTA, CDR2 FQGNSA. Trimming took off 6 bases at V and 3 bases at J, with 12 bases between the two ends. The CDR3 length is 13 residues. CDR3 in amino acids: CASRRRQDYEQYF. Here the CDR3 DNA reads TGTGCCAGCAGACGTAGACAGGACTACGAGCAGTACTTC.

This clonotype was detected many times. The rearrangement uses TRBV29-1 and TRBJ1-2; the D is unclear. V was clipped by 7 bases and J by 1 base, with 10 bases between them. Germline CDR1 reads SQVTM; CDR2 reads ANQGSEA. This CDR3 region has 12 residues. The CDR3 sequence: CSARNDNYGYTF. The DNA of the CDR3 is TGCAGCGCCAGGAACGATAACTATGGCTACACCTTC.

The chain carries TRBV7-2 and TRBJ2-5; 14 bases fit TRBD2. The CDR3 totals 15 residues. V gave up 3 bases and J gave up 5 bases; unmatched junction bases: 2. From germline, CDR1 is SGHTA and CDR2 FQGNSA. The CDR3 bases are TGTGCCAGCAGCTTTTGGACTAGCGGGAGGGAGACCCAGTACTTC. Its translation is CASSFWTSGRETQYF.

This clonotype was observed at least ten times. The chain has TRBV2 and TRBJ1-1; D not resolved. Trimming removed 6 bases at V and 3 bases at J, with 17 bases between. The CDR3 consists of 15 residues. The germline CDR1 and CDR2 sequences are SNHLY and FYNNEI. The DNA of the CDR3 is TGTGCCAGCAGCCTTAGGACCTCCTGGGACACTGAAGCTTTCTTT. Its protein product is CASSLRTSWDTEAFF.

The rearrangement joins TRBV28 to TRBJ1-3; tentative D call: TRBD1 (5 bases). The CDR3 spans 16 residues. The germline V gene has CDR1 MDHEN and CDR2 SYDVKM. Trimming took 4 bases from V and 1 from J, leaving 14 bases between them. The CDR3 DNA sequence: TGTGCCAGCAGTTCACCCAGAGGACAATCTGGAAACACCATATATTTT. Amino acid sequence: CASSSPRGQSGNTIYF.

This clonotype was observed many times. The rearrangement links TRBV12-3 or TRBV12-4 to TRBJ1-2; 11 bases are shared with TRBD1. The V segment lost 5 bases and the J segment 4 bases; nucleotides outside the gene matches: 9. This CDR3 contains 16 residues. CDR3 amino acids: CASSPRTGGSVYGYTF. The DNA for the CDR3 is TGTGCCAGCAGTCCTAGGACAGGGGGCAGTGTCTATGGCTACACCTTC.

The sample holds many counts of this clonotype. The chain combines TRBV2 with TRBJ2-6; D uncertain. The CDR3 has 19 amino acids. V lost 0 bases and J lost 2, with 17 bases in between. Germline lookup yields CDR1 SNHLY and CDR2 FYNNEI. The CDR3 DNA sequence: TGTGCCAGCAGTGAAGCCACCCCCCTCAGCGAAACTGGGGCCAACGTCCTGACTTTC. This sequence encodes CASSEATPLSETGANVLTF.

This clonotype was observed at least ten times. V usage is TRBV11-2 and J usage is TRBJ1-2; D is uncertain. With 2 bases removed from V and 0 bases from J, the gap between germline ends came to 10 bases. The CDR3 consists of 15 residues. Germline assignment: CDR1 SGHAT and CDR2 FQNNGV. CDR3 sequence: CASSLNRIANYGYTF. DNA for the CDR3: TGTGCCAGCAGCTTAAACCGGATAGCTAACTATGGCTACACCTTC. Full variable domain (rest looked up from reference TRBV11-2 and TRBJ1-2): EAGVAQSPRYKIIEKRQSVAFWCNPISGHATLYWYQQILGQGPKLLIQFQNNGVVDDSQLPKDRFSAERLKGVDSTLKIQPAKLEDSAVYLCASSLNRIANYGYTFGSGTRLTVV.

This clonotype showed up many times. The chain employs TRBV10-1 and TRBJ2-7; D remains ambiguous. V was clipped by 0 bases and J by 3 bases, with 0 bases between them. The CDR3 extends over 11 amino acids. Germline assignment: CDR1 WNHNN and CDR2 SYGVQD (reference sequence). The CDR3 DNA reads TGCGCCAGCAGTGAGTCCTACGAGCAGTACTTC. Protein sequence: CASSESYEQYF.

This clonotype was counted at least ten times. The V gene is TRBV6-1, the J gene TRBJ1-1; D is ambiguous. Between the trimmed V and J ends, which lost 8 bases and 7 bases, there was a span of 23 bases. The CDR3 has 15 amino acids. Germline CDR1 reads MNHNS; CDR2 reads SASEGT. The DNA for the CDR3 is TGTGCCAGCGCTAACGGCCCCCCCGGCGTTCTTGAAGCTTTCTTT. Protein product: CASANGPPGVLEAFF.

Many counts were recorded for this clonotype. J is TRBJ1-1 and V is TRBV20-1; no clear D. Germline V gene lookup returns CDR1 DFQATT and CDR2 SNEGSKA (reference sequence). V was pared by 6 bases and J by 2 bases, with 10 bases between. The CDR3 totals 12 residues. The DNA of the CDR3 is TGCAGTGCAAAGATAATTAACACTGAAGCTTTCTTT. As protein: CSAKIINTEAFF.

This clonotype was counted at least ten times. The chain uses TRBV4-1 and TRBJ2-5; 7 bases map to TRBD1. Per germline, CDR1 MGHRA and CDR2 YSYEKL. The CDR3 length is 15 residues. With V trimmed by 2 bases and J by 3 bases, 6 bases remained unmatched. In nucleotides, the CDR3 is TGCGCCAGCAGCCAAAGGGGGCAGGCCGAAGAGACCCAGTACTTC. This codes for CASSQRGQAEETQYF.

This clonotype was detected many times. This chain links TRBV5-6 with TRBJ1-3; D is perhaps TRBD1 (5 bases). Per germline, CDR1 SGHDT and CDR2 YYEEEE. The CDR3 runs to 14 residues. The V end lost 3 bases, the J end lost 0 bases, and 7 bases lay between the germline ends. In nucleotides, the CDR3 is TGTGCCAGCAGCTGGGGGGACTCTGGAAACACCATATATTTT. This gives the protein CASSWGDSGNTIYF.

Ten or more counts support this clonotype. The rearrangement links TRBV7-2 to TRBJ1-2; D is perhaps TRBD1 (5 bases). CDR1 and CDR2 (germline): SGHTA, FQGNSA. This CDR3 region has 14 residues. The V and J ends lost 1 base and 8 bases respectively, with 14 bases between them. The CDR3 is CASSLDAGTLGYTF. For the CDR3, the DNA is TGTGCCAGCAGCTTAGACGCAGGGACCCTCGGCTACACCTTC.

This clonotype was seen repeatedly, ten times or more. The V call is TRBV12-3 or TRBV12-4, the J call TRBJ1-2; D perhaps matches TRBD1 (6 bases). The V and J ends lost 3 bases and 6 bases respectively, with 11 bases between them. The CDR3 contains 13 residues. The CDR3 reads CASSFTAGDGYTF. DNA of the CDR3: TGTGCCAGCAGTTTTACGGCAGGGGATGGCTACACCTTC.